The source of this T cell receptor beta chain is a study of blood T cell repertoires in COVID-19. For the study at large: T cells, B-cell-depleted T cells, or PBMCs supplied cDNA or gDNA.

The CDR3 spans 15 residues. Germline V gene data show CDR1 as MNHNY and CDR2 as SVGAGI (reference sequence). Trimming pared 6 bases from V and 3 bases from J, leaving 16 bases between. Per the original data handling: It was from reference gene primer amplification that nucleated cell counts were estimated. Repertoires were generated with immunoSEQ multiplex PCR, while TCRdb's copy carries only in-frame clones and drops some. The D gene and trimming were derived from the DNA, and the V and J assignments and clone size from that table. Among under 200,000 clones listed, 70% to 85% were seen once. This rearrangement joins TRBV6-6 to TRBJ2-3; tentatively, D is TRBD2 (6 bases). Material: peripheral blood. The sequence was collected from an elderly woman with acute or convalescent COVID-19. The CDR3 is CASRVGSAKTDTQYF. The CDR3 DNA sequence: TGTGCCAGCAGGGTCGGGAGCGCCAAAACAGATACGCAGTATTTT.